Presented here are 28 T cell receptor beta chains from one specimen sequenced in a study of cytotoxic CD8 clonotypes in ibrutinib-treated CLL (dated by TCRdb to about 2021). The library was built by means of the immunoSEQ multiplex PCR assay. TCRdb re-hosts the immuneACCESS table, in-frame sequences only. Its copies lack some clones; in the studies checked, an unresolved V gene accounts for under half of them, and the cause for the rest is not known. The sample table lists 120,000 to 150,000 clones, approximately 80% of them with a count of one. The ten largest clones represent about 29% of the sample. Sample time point, as interpreted from the label and publication: about eleven months on ibrutinib. Sequenced here: PBMCs, sampled after 12 months of ibrutinib treatment. All receptors come from a human donor with chronic lymphocytic leukemia.

The chain employs TRBV7-2 and TRBJ1-4, with a tentative D call TRBD1 (5 bases). Germline loops: CDR1 SGHTA, CDR2 FQGNSA. Trimming pared 0 bases from V and 15 bases from J, leaving 14 bases between. The CDR3 loop spans 13 amino acids. The CDR3 region has the DNA TGTGCCAGCAGCTTAGCTTGGGGGGGAGTAATGTTTTTT. Protein: CASSLAWGGVMFF.

This sequence joins TRBV11-2 and TRBJ1-2; D possibly corresponds to TRBD1 (6 bases). The CDR3 totals 13 residues. V lost 5 bases and J 4 bases, leaving 11 bases between the germline ends. In germline, CDR1 is SGHAT, CDR2 FQNNGV. The CDR3 reads CASSPGQIYGYTF. As DNA, the CDR3 is TGTGCCAGCAGCCCAGGACAGATCTATGGCTACACCTTC. The variable domain in full, completed from reference TRBV11-2 and TRBJ1-2, reads EAGVAQSPRYKIIEKRQSVAFWCNPISGHATLYWYQQILGQGPKLLIQFQNNGVVDDSQLPKDRFSAERLKGVDSTLKIQPAKLEDSAVYLCASSPGQIYGYTFGSGTRLTVV.

The sample holds one count of this clone. This rearrangement joins TRBV7-9 to TRBJ2-5; D tentatively reads TRBD1 or TRBD2 (5 bases each). The ends were cut back, 4 bases at V and 4 bases at J, with 13 bases in the middle. Germline CDR1 is SEHNR and CDR2 is FQNEAQ (reference sequence). The CDR3 consists of 14 residues. The CDR3 coding sequence is TGTGCCAGCAGCTCCCCCCCAGGGAGAGAGACCCAGTACTTC. Amino acid sequence: CASSSPPGRETQYF. Filled out from reference TRBV7-9 and TRBJ2-5, the complete variable domain reads DTGVSQNPRHKITKRGQNVTFRCDPISEHNRLYWYRQTLGQGPEFLTYFQNEAQLEKSRLLSDRFSAERPKGSFSTLEIQRTEQGDSAMYLCASSSPPGRETQYFGPGTRLLVL.

The chain couples TRBV5-8 to TRBJ2-3, with 7 bases lining up with TRBD2. V lost 3 bases, J lost 2 bases, and 6 bases stayed unmatched. The germline V gene encodes CDR1 SGHTS and CDR2 YDEGEE. This CDR3 has 15 amino acids. The CDR3 DNA sequence: TGTGCCAGCAGCTCCGGGACTACCCTCACAGATACGCAGTATTTT. This translates into CASSSGTTLTDTQYF.

This clone appeared once. The CDR3: CASSAGGAENEQFF. In DNA, the CDR3 is TGTGCCAGCAGCGCAGGGGGCGCGGAAAATGAGCAGTTCTTC. The chain carries TRBV7-9 and TRBJ2-1; 8 bases align to TRBD1. After removal of 5 bases from V and 7 bases from J, the junction contained 7 bases not matched to a gene. From germline, CDR1 is SEHNR and CDR2 FQNEAQ (reference sequence). CDR3 length: 14 residues.

This rearrangement joins TRBV5-1 to TRBJ1-6; no reliable D call. Trimming took 4 bases from V and 7 from J, leaving 9 bases between them. The length of the CDR3 is 13 residues. Looked up from germline, CDR1 is SGHRS and CDR2 is YFSETQ. The DNA of the CDR3 is TGCGCCAGCAGCCGAAGTATAAATTCACCCCTCCACTTT. Encoded protein: CASSRSINSPLHF.

The chain joins TRBV5-4 to TRBJ2-3; 8 nucleotides match TRBD2. The CDR3 runs to 15 residues. CDR1 is SGHNT and CDR2 is YYREEE in the germline V gene (reference sequence). V dropped 5 bases and J dropped 0; count of bases not matched to a gene: 5. The CDR3 coding sequence is TGTGCCAGCAGGTCATTAGCGGGGAGCACAGATACGCAGTATTTT. Amino acid sequence: CASRSLAGSTDTQYF.

The chain has TRBV12-5 and TRBJ2-7; TRBD1 matches 9 bases. The CDR3 totals 14 residues. CDR1 LGHNT and CDR2 FRNRAP come from the germline V gene. Trimming at V came to 5 bases and at J to 6 bases, leaving 8 bases not matched to a gene. CDR3 DNA: TGTGCTAGTGGTCCGGGACAGGGCCTCGCCGAGCAGTACTTC. Its translation: CASGPGQGLAEQYF.

The chain recombines TRBV30 with TRBJ2-3; TRBD2 matches at 7 bases. CDR3 length: 16 residues. Trimming took 3 bases from V and 4 from J; bases not matched to a gene: 13. CDR1 GTSNPN and CDR2 SVGIG come from the germline V gene (reference sequence). The CDR3 region is CAWSPGTTTSADTQYF. In nucleotides, the CDR3 is TGTGCCTGGAGCCCCGGGACTACCACCTCGGCAGATACGCAGTATTTT.

The chain employs TRBV28 and TRBJ2-5, with D perhaps assigned TRBD1 or TRBD2 (5 bases each). V dropped 4 bases and J dropped 5 bases, with 11 bases sitting between them. This CDR3 contains 13 residues. Per the germline V gene, CDR1 is MDHEN and CDR2 is SYDVKM. The chain's CDR3 is CASSSRDRETQYF. The CDR3 DNA is TGTGCCAGCAGTTCCCGGGACCGTGAGACCCAGTACTTC.

The count of this clone is one. The V call is TRBV5-1, the J call TRBJ1-1; no definite D call. The length of the CDR3 is 13 residues. Germline CDR1 SGHRS, CDR2 YFSETQ. Trimming pared 4 bases from V and 4 bases from J, leaving 11 bases between. The CDR3 sequence: CASSPRVRTEAFF. CDR3 sequence (DNA): TGCGCCAGCAGCCCCCGGGTCCGCACTGAAGCTTTCTTT.

Only one count was recorded for this clone. The chain combines TRBV28 with TRBJ2-1, with TRBD2 identical over 7 bases. Trimming took 6 bases from V and 4 from J; bases not matched to a gene: 9. Germline CDR1 reads MDHEN; CDR2 reads SYDVKM. This CDR3 comprises 15 residues. The CDR3 DNA follows: TGTGCCAGCAGCCTCAGCGGGGACCAGTACAATGAGCAGTTCTTC. It is translated as CASSLSGDQYNEQFF.

This clone appeared once. The gene calls are TRBV30 and TRBJ1-5, with TRBD1 matching over 8 bases. Unmatched junction bases numbered 4, after V lost 4 bases and J lost 2 bases. Germline CDR1 and CDR2: GTSNPN and SVGIG (reference sequence). The CDR3 sequence is 14 residues long. CDR3 in amino acids: CAWKEQGGNQPQHF. CDR3 DNA sequence: TGTGCCTGGAAAGAACAGGGGGGCAATCAGCCCCAGCATTTT. The whole variable domain, filled in from reference TRBV30 and TRBJ1-5, reads SQTIHQWPATLVQPVGSPLSLECTVEGTSNPNLYWYRQAAGRGLQLLFYSVGIGQISSEVPQNLSASRPQDRQFILSSKKLLLSDSGFYLCAWKEQGGNQPQHFGDGTRLSIL.

This clone has a handful of counts. V and J are TRBV5-1 and TRBJ1-3, with unresolved D. This CDR3 has 16 amino acids. Germline V gene data show CDR1 as SGHRS and CDR2 as YFSETQ. Trimming stripped 0 bases from V and 0 bases from J, with 10 bases between. The CDR3 DNA reads TGCGCCAGCAGCTTGGAGGTCCGGGACTCTGGAAACACCATATATTTT. It specifies CASSLEVRDSGNTIYF.

The CDR3 here is CSVVSWVDRSMNTEAFF. The CDR3 DNA reads as TGCAGCGTTGTATCATGGGTGGACAGGAGCATGAACACTGAAGCTTTCTTT. The chain recombines TRBV29-1 with TRBJ1-1; 7 nucleotides line up with TRBD1. The CDR3 extends over 17 amino acids. V was pared by 4 bases and J by 0 bases, with 14 bases of the junction left unmatched. Germline V CDR1 and CDR2: SQVTM, ANQGSEA.

The J gene is TRBJ1-2, the V gene TRBV9, with 7 positions matching TRBD1. Germline CDR1 reads SGDLS; CDR2 reads YYNGEE. The CDR3 spans 17 residues. Germline trimming cut 2 bases from V and 1 base from J; bases unmatched to any gene: 11. The CDR3 nucleotides read TGTGCCAGCAGCGTGGGGCTCGGGACAGCTGGTAACTATGGCTACACCTTC. Its protein is CASSVGLGTAGNYGYTF.

This chain joins TRBV28 and TRBJ2-2; TRBD2 is a possible D gene (5 bases). Deletions cut 0 bases from V and 7 bases from J, with 12 bases between. The CDR3 covers 15 residues. Per germline, CDR1 MDHEN and CDR2 SYDVKM. For the CDR3, the DNA is TGTGCCAGCAGTTTATGGGGAGCGAAAGGCGGGGAGCTGTTTTTT. Translated: CASSLWGAKGGELFF.

The chain links TRBV18 to TRBJ2-3; 8 bases are shared with TRBD2. Germline V gene sequence: CDR1 KGHSH, CDR2 LQKENI. This CDR3 spans 15 amino acids. V shed 3 bases, J shed 5 bases, and the junction held 7 bases outside the gene matches. The DNA for the CDR3 is TGTGCCAGCTCACCGACCGGGGGGGCCTTAGATACGCAGTATTTT. Its translation: CASSPTGGALDTQYF.

This chain links TRBV19 with TRBJ1-6; 9 bases line up with TRBD1. V trimming: 2 bases; J trimming: 10 bases; junction bases outside the gene matches: 6. The length of the CDR3 is 15 residues. From germline, CDR1 is LNHDA and CDR2 SQIVND (reference sequence). This CDR3 reads CASSILGQGLSPLHF. The DNA for the CDR3 is TGTGCCAGTAGTATATTGGGACAGGGTCTCTCACCCCTCCACTTT.

In its sample, this clone was seen a few times. The gene calls are TRBV27 and TRBJ2-7; 8 bases align to TRBD1. The CDR3 extends over 14 amino acids. Germline assignment: CDR1 MNHEY and CDR2 SMNVEV (reference sequence). The V segment lost 4 bases and the J segment 2 bases; nucleotides outside the gene matches: 4. CDR3 amino acids: CASSYYRGAYEQYF. The CDR3 coding sequence is TGTGCCAGCAGTTATTACAGGGGGGCCTACGAGCAGTACTTC.

The gene calls are TRBV2 and TRBJ1-2; 7 bases match TRBD1. The J segment lost 5 bases and the V segment lost 7 bases, leaving 7 bases of the junction unmatched. From germline, CDR1 is SNHLY and CDR2 FYNNEI. The CDR3 runs to 13 residues. The CDR3 nucleotides are TGTGCCAGCAATCTGCAGACAGGGTATGGCTACACCTTC. It is translated as CASNLQTGYGYTF.

The genes are TRBV5-8 and TRBJ1-3; D remains unclear. The CDR3 is 14 amino acids. Germline values: CDR1 SGHTS, CDR2 YDEGEE. V was cut by 3 bases and J by 3 bases, with 10 bases left in between. In DNA form, the CDR3 reads TGTGCCAGCAGCTCCAGCCTAGGTGGAAACACCATATATTTT. Amino acids: CASSSSLGGNTIYF.

The rearrangement uses TRBV5-8 and TRBJ1-5; 7 nucleotides match TRBD1. Germline loops: CDR1 SGHTS, CDR2 YDEGEE. Trimming cost V 2 bases and J 4 bases; bases outside gene matches: 6. This CDR3 comprises 15 residues. The CDR3 DNA is TGTGCCAGCAGCTTATCCGGGACAGCTAATCAGCCCCAGCATTTT. Amino acid sequence: CASSLSGTANQPQHF.

The chain carries TRBV5-1 and TRBJ2-1; a possible D gene is TRBD2 (5 bases). Germline V gene data show CDR1 as SGHRS and CDR2 as YFSETQ. This CDR3 comprises 15 residues. V was trimmed by 1 base and J by 5 bases, leaving 13 bases between them. This CDR3 reads CASSLREGADNEQFF. The CDR3 bases are TGCGCCAGCAGCTTGCGGGAAGGCGCGGACAATGAGCAGTTCTTC.

This chain links TRBV2 with TRBJ1-3; a weak D match, TRBD1 (5 bases). Trimming pared 1 base from V and 4 bases from J, leaving 11 bases between. Germline V CDR1 and CDR2: SNHLY, FYNNEI. The CDR3 has 15 amino acids. CDR3 sequence (DNA): TGTGCCAGCAGTGAAGATAGGGGATCCGGAAACACCATATATTTT. This codes for CASSEDRGSGNTIYF.

This rearrangement joins TRBV2 to TRBJ2-1, with TRBD1 as a possible D gene (5 bases). The germline V gene encodes CDR1 SNHLY and CDR2 FYNNEI. V was pared by 4 bases and J by 7 bases, with 17 bases between. This CDR3 contains 15 residues. CDR3 loop: CASSGGRAGINEQFF. CDR3 DNA: TGTGCCAGCAGTGGAGGCAGGGCCGGTATAAATGAGCAGTTCTTC. Full variable domain (missing parts from reference TRBV2 and TRBJ2-1): EPEVTQTPSHQVTQMGQEVILRCVPISNHLYFYWYRQILGQKVEFLVSFYNNEISEKSEIFDDQFSVERPDGSNFTLKIRSTKLEDSAMYFCASSGGRAGINEQFFGPGTRLTVL.

The chain carries TRBV5-1 and TRBJ2-3, with 7 positions matching TRBD1. The CDR3 loop spans 12 amino acids. The J segment lost 14 bases and the V segment lost 0 bases, leaving 6 bases of the junction unmatched. The germline gives CDR1 SGHRS, CDR2 YFSETQ. In DNA form, the CDR3 reads TGCGCCAGCAGCTTGGAAGGGAGACAGGGGTATTTT. It specifies CASSLEGRQGYF. The whole variable domain, filled in from reference TRBV5-1 and TRBJ2-3, reads KAGVTQTPRYLIKTRGQQVTLSCSPISGHRSVSWYQQTPGQGLQFLFEYFSETQRNKGNFPGRFSGRQFSNSRSEMNVSTLELGDSALYLCASSLEGRQGYFGPGTRLTVL.

The chain joins TRBV7-2 to TRBJ1-5, with 9 bases lining up with TRBD1. The CDR3 consists of 16 residues. Per the germline V gene, CDR1 is SGHTA and CDR2 is FQGNSA. Trimming took 4 bases from V and 3 from J; bases not matched to a gene: 7. The chain's CDR3 is CASSSGTGLYNQPQHF. The CDR3, as DNA: TGTGCCAGCAGCTCCGGGACAGGGCTTTACAATCAGCCCCAGCATTTT.